The subject of this entry is one TCR beta chain. This sample is part of a study of control samples from healthy donors and cancer patients. Germline CDR1 and CDR2: LGHNA and YNFKEQ. The CDR3 contains 16 residues. Trimming cost V 5 bases and J 0 bases; bases outside gene matches: 5. Data came from immunoSEQ multiplex PCR; TCRdb stores just in-frame clones and leaves some out. The profile covers fewer than 200,000 clones, with 93% appearing a single time and approximately 4% taken by the ten largest. This receptor was taken from a woman aged 55-69 years in good health. The material sequenced was blood. The gene calls are TRBV4-2 and TRBJ2-4, with 9 positions matching TRBD1. The CDR3 DNA reads TGTGCCAGCAGCGATGGACAGGGGCTAGCCAAAAACATTCAGTACTTC. Protein product: CASSDGQGLAKNIQYF.